This T cell receptor beta chain was captured by sequencing in a study of T cell changes during pregnancy in multiple sclerosis (dated by TCRdb to between 2018 and 2020). Regarding the research as a whole: The study examined how the T cell repertoire changed over the course of pregnancy in women with multiple sclerosis.

Library construction relied on the immunoSEQ multiplex PCR assay. As stored in TCRdb, this immuneACCESS dataset retains in-frame rearrangements with V and J assigned. A fraction of the clones does not appear; measured against another copy, unresolved V genes explain less than half of the discrepancy, and the remainder lacks a known reason. Across this sample there are tens of thousands of clones, with 90% to 95% seen only once. The top ten clonotypes cover around 0.7% of the sample. The germline V gene (reference sequence) specifies MNHEY as CDR1 and SMNVEV as CDR2. Including the terminal cysteine and phenylalanine, the CDR3 comprises 17 residues. Only the CDR3 DNA is retained, 51 bases long and in frame from the first base. V is cut by 3 bases and J by 2 bases, and the space between the germline ends is 19 bases. About this clone itself: Its antigen has not been determined. Base qualities are missing; no much larger clone stands one base away.

The chain uses TRBV27 and TRBJ2-5, with a weak D call of TRBD2 (5 bases match). The TCR was taken from a female donor in good health, enrolled as a control in a pregnancy study. The sample in question was peripheral blood, obtained in the second trimester of pregnancy. The CDR3 region reads CASSFEARVTGQETQYF. At the DNA level, the sequence is TGTGCCAGCAGTTTCGAGGCCCGAGTAACGGGACAAGAGACCCAGTACTTC.